This T cell receptor beta chain was obtained from a study of cytomegalovirus exposure and HLA in healthy donors. Overall study: In terms of ancestry, the Caucasian-associated cluster contained 75% to 85% of the roughly 360 genotyped donors.

Study findings and constraints: TCR beta sequences reportedly predicted most subjects' HLA-A and HLA-B alleles accurately.

Primers: 60 Vbeta forward and 13 Jbeta reverse. The method was immunoSEQ multiplex PCR; TCRdb's version includes in-frame clones alone and lacks a portion of them. The sample lists about 89,000 clones, about 80% occurring once. The CDR3 extends over 15 amino acids. CDR1 SGHDT and CDR2 YYEEEE come from the germline V gene. V shed 4 bases, J shed 2 bases, and the junction held 8 bases outside the gene matches. Regarding this clone: The antigen is unknown.

Source material: PBMCs. The rearrangement joins TRBV5-6 to TRBJ1-2; TRBD1 matches 7 bases. The source is a male donor in good health and CMV-seronegative. The CDR3 region has the DNA TGTGCCAGCAGCGGGTCAGGGGGAAACAACTATGGCTACACCTTC. It specifies CASSGSGGNNYGYTF.